This TCR beta chain was retrieved from a study of cytomegalovirus exposure and HLA in healthy donors. Points from the study as a whole: TRBV6-2, TRBV6-3 and some other V segments were unresolvable in 87-base-pair reads. It was only CMV serostatus that was available as immune exposure information. Some TCR beta chains (164 of them) were listed as cytomegalovirus-associated. For TCR beta chains, V- and J-gene trimming was later linked to a missense DCLRE1C variant.

Primers: 60 Vbeta forward and 13 Jbeta reverse. Profiling relied on immunoSEQ multiplex PCR, and the TCRdb table lists in-frame clones only, not all of them. Found here are 200,000 or so clones, roughly nine tenths of them singletons; the top ten hold approximately 0.23%. To note about this clone: Its antigen is unknown.

The CDR3 sequence is 15 residues long. Germline CDR1 and CDR2: SGDLS and YYNGEE. V shed 1 base and J shed 2 bases, with 10 bases lying between them. The chain joins TRBV9 to TRBJ2-1, with a tentative D call TRBD1 (6 bases). The sample consisted of PBMCs. The origin of this receptor is a girl in the first two years of life in good health and CMV-seronegative. The CDR3 loop reads CASSVLAGAYNEQFF. The CDR3 nucleotides are TGTGCCAGCAGCGTATTGGCAGGGGCCTACAATGAGCAGTTCTTC.